The sequence of this T cell receptor beta chain was determined in a study of cytomegalovirus exposure and HLA in healthy donors. Whole-study findings and limits: Reportedly, a later analysis found an Asian-associated ancestry cluster had fewer N-insertions than the roughly 670-donor mean. The classifier, whose performance was assessed in both the original and validation cohorts, reportedly diagnosed cytomegalovirus status with high specificity and sensitivity. Associated with cytomegalovirus, according to the listing, were some 150 TCR beta chains. Accurate HLA-A and HLA-B prediction from TCR beta sequences was reported for most subjects.

Remarks on this clone: What it recognizes is unknown.

PCR involved 60 Vbeta and 13 Jbeta primers. TCRdb keeps only in-frame clones here, not all; method: immunoSEQ multiplex PCR. Altogether more than 95,000 clones are present, 77% being singletons, with the ten largest covering around 13%. V was shortened by 2 bases and J by 3 bases, with 35 bases between the two germline ends. In germline, CDR1 is MDHEN, CDR2 SYDVKM. The CDR3 consists of 22 residues. The sequence derives from a woman in her forties in good health and CMV-seropositive. The rearrangement uses TRBV28 and TRBJ2-7, with a possible D match to TRBD2 (6 bases). Sequences were obtained from PBMCs. This CDR3 is CASSLGFESHRGRKEALYEQYF. CDR3 bases: TGTGCCAGCAGTTTAGGATTCGAAAGTCACCGGGGGAGGAAGGAGGCTCTCTACGAGCAGTACTTC. Based on the CDR3 plus reference TRBV28 and TRBJ2-7, the full variable domain is DVKVTQSSRYLVKRTGEKVFLECVQDMDHENMFWYRQDPGLGLRLIYFSYDVKMKEKGDIPEGYSVSREKKERFSLILESASTNQTSMYLCASSLGFESHRGRKEALYEQYFGPGTRLTVT.